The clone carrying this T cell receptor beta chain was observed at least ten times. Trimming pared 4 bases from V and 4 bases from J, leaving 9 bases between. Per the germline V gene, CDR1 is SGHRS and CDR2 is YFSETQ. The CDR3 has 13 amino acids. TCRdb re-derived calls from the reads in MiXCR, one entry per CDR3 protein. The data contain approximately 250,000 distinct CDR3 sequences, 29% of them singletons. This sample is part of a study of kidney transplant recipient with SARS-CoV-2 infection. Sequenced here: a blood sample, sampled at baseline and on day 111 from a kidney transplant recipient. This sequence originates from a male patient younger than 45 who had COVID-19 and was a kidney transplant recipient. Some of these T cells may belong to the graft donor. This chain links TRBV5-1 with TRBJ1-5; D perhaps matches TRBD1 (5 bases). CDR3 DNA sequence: TGCGCCAGCAGCCCTAGGGGAAATCAGCCCCAGCATTTT. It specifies CASSPRGNQPQHF.